What follows describes a single T cell receptor (beta chain). Its antigen is as yet unknown. This record belongs to a study of post-analysis software for immune sequencing data. Study-level points and caveats: Compared against controls, patients with multiple sclerosis displayed significantly lower normalized Chao1 diversity. Five TRBV segments, including TRBV5-6, TRBV5-1 and TRBV20-1, were more frequent in patients than controls.

Unique molecular identifiers were built into the TCR beta cDNA libraries. MiXCR was run by TCRdb on the PCR reads, yielding one entry per CDR3 protein. The data hold about half a million distinct CDR3 sequences, with roughly 45% observed a single time. V was cut by 9 bases and J by 4 bases, with 35 bases left in between. This CDR3 region has 20 residues. Germline CDR1 is SGHNT and CDR2 is YENEEA. The receptor comes from a girl aged 10 to 17 with multiple sclerosis. V and J are TRBV11-3 and TRBJ2-3; D not certain. Material for sequencing was blood. The CDR3 DNA reads as TGTGCCAGTAGCCAACGCCGAGGAAATGCTTGGGCAAACTCCCCAGATACGCAGTATTTT. As protein: CASSQRRGNAWANSPDTQYF.